The subject of this entry is one TCR beta chain. The data stem from a study of blood T cell repertoires in COVID-19. TCRdb's table, derived via immunoSEQ multiplex PCR, lists solely in-frame clones and lacks some. Here the sample spans 200,000 to 300,000 clones, approximately 90% being singletons. This CDR3 region has 14 residues. Losses at the gene ends were 0 bases for V and 4 bases for J; bases not matched to a gene: 3. Germline-derived CDR1 and CDR2 are SGDLS and YYNGEE. Sequenced: PBMCs or T cells enriched from blood (not recorded which). V is TRBV9 and J is TRBJ1-1; 7 bases are a match to TRBD1. The sequence derives from a woman in her twenties or thirties who had recovered from COVID-19. CDR3 protein: CASSVDNRGTEAFF. The DNA for the CDR3 is TGTGCCAGCAGCGTAGATAACAGGGGCACTGAAGCTTTCTTT.